The 30 T cell receptor beta chains presented below share a single source sample, sequenced in a study of CD4 T cells in relation to SARS-CoV-2 and coronaviruses. Their antigen targets remain unknown. Only in-frame clones appear in the TCRdb table, and some are missing; sequencing was by immunoSEQ multiplex PCR. Of tens of thousands of clones listed, 72% are singletons. CD4+ T cells from unexposed donors were obtained before the COVID-19 pandemic (2011-2018). CD4+ T cells were isolated from the cells after about nine days of culture. Material: CD4+ T cells from PBMCs, cultured in vitro. The receptor source for this set is a human donor in good health.

This clone has just one count. The chain joins TRBV6-5 to TRBJ1-2; D is undetermined. The CDR3 sequence is 15 residues long. V lost 7 bases to trimming and J lost 8 bases, with 23 bases between them. Germline CDR1 and CDR2: MNHEY and SVGAGI. CDR3 region: CASKWTSDHSMGYTF. The CDR3 DNA sequence: TGTGCCAGCAAATGGACGTCAGACCACAGTATGGGCTACACCTTC.

V is TRBV29-1 and J is TRBJ1-1; no definite D call. The CDR3 loop spans 15 amino acids. CDR1 and CDR2 from the germline V gene are SQVTM and ANQGSEA. V was pared by 5 bases and J by 4 bases, with 20 bases between. CDR3 region: CSVQPPLRRGTEAFF. CDR3 bases: TGCAGCGTTCAACCCCCCCTCAGAAGAGGCACTGAAGCTTTCTTT.

The V gene is TRBV4-3, the J gene TRBJ2-5; TRBD2 agrees at 7 bases. The CDR3 has 14 amino acids. The ends lost 4 bases at V and 0 bases at J; junction bases unmatched: 2. The germline gives CDR1 LGHNA, CDR2 YSLEER. As DNA, the CDR3 is TGCGCCAGCAGCCGCAGCGGGGACCAAGAGACCCAGTACTTC. Translated: CASSRSGDQETQYF.

The rearrangement uses TRBV29-1 and TRBJ2-3; either TRBD1 or TRBD2 may fit D (6 bases each). The V and J ends lost 4 bases and 2 bases respectively, with 16 bases between them. From germline, CDR1 is SQVTM and CDR2 ANQGSEA. CDR3 size: 15 residues. CDR3 DNA: TGCAGCGTTGGTCGGTTGGGGGGCCCCACAGATACGCAGTATTTT. Translation gives CSVGRLGGPTDTQYF.

The chain is built from TRBV6-2 or TRBV6-3 and TRBJ1-2; no clear D. CDR3 length: 12 residues. V was cut by 2 bases and J by 3 bases, with 4 bases left in between. Per germline, CDR1 MNHEY and CDR2 SVGEGT. The CDR3 coding sequence is TGTGCCAGCAGTTACACGGACTATGGCTACACCTTC. This translates into CASSYTDYGYTF.

The CDR3 region is CASSAGGGGETQYF. CDR3 coding DNA: TGTGCCAGCAGTGCGGGGGGCGGGGGAGAGACCCAGTACTTC. V and J are TRBV25-1 and TRBJ2-5, with a weak D call TRBD2 (7 bases). CDR1 MGHDK and CDR2 SYGVNS come from the germline V gene. The CDR3 spans 14 residues. V was trimmed by 4 bases and J by 4 bases, leaving 13 bases between them.

The chain has TRBV10-3 and TRBJ2-2; possibly TRBD2 for D (5 bases). Germline-derived CDR1 and CDR2 are ENHRY and SYGVKD. V was trimmed by 8 bases and J by 0 bases, leaving 10 bases between them. CDR3 length: 14 residues. The CDR3 DNA is TGTGCCATCGCGGGCGGATCGAACACCGGGGAGCTGTTTTTT. It translates to CAIAGGSNTGELFF.

The CDR3 region has the DNA TGTGCCAGCAGTTTGTATAACCAGAACACTGAAGCTTTCTTT. Translating gives CASSLYNQNTEAFF. V usage is TRBV5-5 and J usage is TRBJ1-1; D ambiguous. The length of the CDR3 is 14 residues. Deletions cut 5 bases from V and 1 base from J, with 12 bases between. Germline V CDR1 and CDR2: SGHKS, YYEKEE (reference sequence).

In its sample, this clone was seen a few times. The chain links TRBV18 to TRBJ2-3; D is uncertain. Looked up from germline, CDR1 is KGHSH and CDR2 is LQKENI. The CDR3 length is 12 residues. The V end lost 2 bases, the J end lost 3 bases, and 3 bases lay between the germline ends. CDR3 nucleotide sequence: TGTGCCAGCTCACCATATACAGATACGCAGTATTTT. Translated: CASSPYTDTQYF.

This sequence joins TRBV6-1 and TRBJ2-7, with D possibly being TRBD2 (6 bases). This CDR3 region has 14 residues. Germline CDR1 is MNHNS and CDR2 is SASEGT. Trimming took off 2 bases at V and 4 bases at J, with 12 bases between the two ends. The CDR3 loop reads CASSEMVGRYEQYF. Here the CDR3 DNA reads TGTGCCAGCAGTGAAATGGTCGGGAGATACGAGCAGTACTTC.

The V gene is TRBV3-1 (or the pseudogene TRBV3-2), the J gene TRBJ2-7; D is perhaps TRBD1 or TRBD2 (6 bases each). V lost 3 bases, J lost 4 bases, and 13 bases lay in between. The CDR3 totals 14 residues. Germline assignment: CDR1 LGHDT and CDR2 YNNKEL (reference sequence). Here the CDR3 reads CASSQTRGGYEQYF. The CDR3 nucleotides are TGTGCCAGCAGCCAGACCAGAGGGGGGTACGAGCAGTACTTC.

This clone was found a few times. Here the CDR3 DNA reads TGCAGCGTTGCGGGACAGGGCGCCGGGGAGCTGTTTTTT. It specifies CSVAGQGAGELFF. The chain carries TRBV29-1 and TRBJ2-2, with 9 bases fitting TRBD1. J gave up 6 bases and V 4 bases, and 3 bases lay outside the gene matches. Germline lookup yields CDR1 SQVTM and CDR2 ANQGSEA. The CDR3 sequence is 13 residues long.

J is TRBJ2-7 and V is TRBV5-1; D is unclear. The CDR3 length is 14 residues. Trimming stripped 0 bases from V and 6 bases from J, with 13 bases between. CDR1 is SGHRS, CDR2 YFSETQ, per germline. CDR3 nucleotide sequence: TGCGCCAGCAGCTTGGTAGGTTCGGGCACCGAGCAGTACTTC. Its translation: CASSLVGSGTEQYF.

The chain is built from TRBV9 and TRBJ2-7; D not resolved. Germline V gene lookup returns CDR1 SGDLS and CDR2 YYNGEE. The CDR3 has 15 residues. V was cut by 4 bases and J by 0 bases, with 14 bases left in between. CDR3 nucleotides: TGTGCCAGCAGCCCGTTCCATGGCGCCTCCTACGAGCAGTACTTC. Protein sequence: CASSPFHGASYEQYF.

The rearrangement joins TRBV5-4 to TRBJ2-3, with D possibly being TRBD2 (5 bases). V shed 2 bases and J shed 4 bases, with 11 bases lying between them. The CDR3 has 14 residues. Germline V gene sequence: CDR1 SGHNT, CDR2 YYREEE (reference sequence). The CDR3 region is CASSFFGMADTQYF. CDR3 nucleotide sequence: TGTGCCAGCAGCTTTTTCGGGATGGCAGATACGCAGTATTTT.

The chain uses TRBV4-3 and TRBJ2-2, with a possible D match to TRBD1 (5 bases). In germline, CDR1 is LGHNA, CDR2 YSLEER. The CDR3 is 19 amino acids. Trimming removed 1 base from V and 1 base from J, with 19 bases in between. The CDR3 region has the DNA TGCGCCAGCAGCCAAGGGTATAGTACAGGCATCCTGAACACCGGGGAGCTGTTTTTT. Its translation: CASSQGYSTGILNTGELFF.

V gene TRBV9 combines with J gene TRBJ1-2; 10 positions match TRBD1. Losses at the gene ends were 0 bases for V and 5 bases for J; bases not matched to a gene: 4. CDR1 SGDLS and CDR2 YYNGEE come from the germline V gene. This CDR3 is 15 amino acids long. CDR3 bases: TGTGCCAGCAGCGTAGGACAGGGGGCATATTATGGCTACACCTTC. It specifies CASSVGQGAYYGYTF. The variable domain in full, with the rest retrieved from reference TRBV9 and TRBJ1-2, is DSGVTQTPKHLITATGQRVTLRCSPRSGDLSVYWYQQSLDQGLQFLIQYYNGEERAKGNILERFSAQQFPDLHSELNLSSLELGDSALYFCASSVGQGAYYGYTFGSGTRLTVV.

The chain is built from TRBV2 and TRBJ1-1; 8 positions match TRBD1. CDR3 length: 14 amino acids. V gave up 6 bases and J gave up 0 bases; unmatched junction bases: 3. Per the germline V gene, CDR1 is SNHLY and CDR2 is FYNNEI. CDR3 DNA sequence: TGTGCCAGCAGCCTCAGGGGGCTGAACACTGAAGCTTTCTTT. It yields the protein CASSLRGLNTEAFF.

This chain links TRBV5-1 with TRBJ2-1; D is possibly TRBD2 (5 bases). The length of the CDR3 is 14 residues. Germline V gene data show CDR1 as SGHRS and CDR2 as YFSETQ. V was pared by 2 bases and J by 6 bases, with 12 bases between. CDR3 loop: CASSFRLATNEQFF. In nucleotides, the CDR3 is TGCGCCAGCAGCTTCCGTCTAGCTACCAATGAGCAGTTCTTC.

The rearrangement joins TRBV9 to TRBJ1-3; D possibly corresponds to TRBD1 (6 bases). From germline, CDR1 is SGDLS and CDR2 YYNGEE. V lost 5 bases, J lost 1 base, and 13 bases lay in between. CDR3 length: 15 amino acids. CDR3 sequence reads: CASRGGAGSGNTIYF. The CDR3, as DNA: TGTGCCAGCAGGGGGGGGGCCGGGTCTGGAAACACCATATATTTT.

The CDR3 sequence: CASSLGGRLDSPLHF. In DNA form, the CDR3 reads TGTGCCAGCAGCTTGGGGGGTAGGCTGGATTCACCCCTCCACTTT. The V call is TRBV5-8, the J call TRBJ1-6, with D uncertain. Trimming cost V 0 bases and J 8 bases, with 12 bases left between them. Germline loops: CDR1 SGHTS, CDR2 YDEGEE. This CDR3 comprises 15 residues.

A single count supports this clone. This sequence joins TRBV10-3 and TRBJ1-3; the D gene is possibly TRBD1 (6 bases). CDR1 ENHRY and CDR2 SYGVKD come from the germline V gene. The V end lost 4 bases, the J end lost 1 base, and 11 bases lay between the germline ends. The CDR3 is made up of 15 amino acids. The chain's CDR3 is CAISGRGTSGNTIYF. Written as DNA, the CDR3 is TGTGCCATCAGTGGCAGGGGTACTTCTGGAAACACCATATATTTT.

The V call is TRBV11-3, the J call TRBJ2-2; a possible D gene is TRBD2 (6 bases). Trimming shortened V by 6 bases and J by 4 bases, and 12 bases separated the two germline ends. Germline values: CDR1 SGHNT, CDR2 YENEEA. This CDR3 has 14 amino acids. In nucleotides, the CDR3 is TGTGCCAGCAGAGAGGGGACTCTCACCGGGGAGCTGTTTTTT. Translation: CASREGTLTGELFF.

V usage is TRBV6-5 and J usage is TRBJ1-1, with D hard to call. Germline assignment: CDR1 MNHEY and CDR2 SVGAGI. V gave up 6 bases and J gave up 0 bases, with 11 bases separating them. The CDR3 extends over 14 amino acids. This chain's CDR3 is CASRFGWVNTEAFF. The CDR3 DNA reads TGTGCCAGCAGGTTTGGGTGGGTGAACACTGAAGCTTTCTTT.

The chain recombines TRBV9 with TRBJ1-6; possibly TRBD1 for D (6 bases). In germline, CDR1 is SGDLS, CDR2 YYNGEE. This CDR3 has 15 amino acids. The V end was cut by 4 bases, the J end by 6 bases, with 14 bases between. The CDR3: CASSLRTDSNSPLHF. The CDR3 coding sequence is TGTGCCAGCAGCCTAAGGACAGATTCTAATTCACCCCTCCACTTT.

The chain is built from TRBV18 and TRBJ1-2; no reliable D call. The V gene lost 3 bases and the J gene lost 6 bases, with 11 bases spanning the gap. The CDR3 spans 13 residues. Germline assignment: CDR1 KGHSH and CDR2 LQKENI. Here the CDR3 reads CASSPSGRDGYTF. For the CDR3, the DNA is TGTGCCAGCTCACCGTCGGGTCGGGATGGCTACACCTTC.

This sequence joins TRBV7-2 and TRBJ2-3, with a weak D call TRBD1 (5 bases). Trimming stripped 2 bases from V and 0 bases from J, with 12 bases between. CDR1 and CDR2 (germline): SGHTA, FQGNSA. The CDR3 has 16 residues. This CDR3 reads CASSLISDSSTDTQYF. CDR3 DNA: TGTGCCAGCAGCTTAATATCCGACAGTAGCACAGATACGCAGTATTTT. Full variable domain (remainder filled in from reference TRBV7-2 and TRBJ2-3): GAGVSQSPSNKVTEKGKDVELRCDPISGHTALYWYRQSLGQGLEFLIYFQGNSAPDKSGLPSDRFSAERTGGSVSTLTIQRTQQEDSAVYLCASSLISDSSTDTQYFGPGTRLTVL.

This chain joins TRBV5-1 and TRBJ1-1, with TRBD1 identical over 8 bases. CDR1 and CDR2 from the germline V gene are SGHRS and YFSETQ. This CDR3 is built from 16 residues. The V segment lost 3 bases and the J segment 0 bases; nucleotides outside the gene matches: 7. Written as DNA, the CDR3 is TGCGCCAGCAGCTCCCCAATGACAGGGGTGAACACTGAAGCTTTCTTT. Protein product: CASSSPMTGVNTEAFF.

This clone was seen more than once but under ten times. The chain couples TRBV19 to TRBJ2-5; D may correspond to TRBD1 or TRBD2 (6 bases each). Germline loops: CDR1 LNHDA, CDR2 SQIVND (reference sequence). V lost 5 bases, J lost 5 bases, and 18 bases lay in between. This CDR3 region has 15 residues. Here the CDR3 DNA reads TGTGCCAGTAGTTCCGGGGGCGTCAACGGGGAGACCCAGTACTTC. This sequence encodes CASSSGGVNGETQYF.

V is TRBV19 and J is TRBJ1-5; 7 bases are shared with TRBD1. Germline CDR1 reads LNHDA; CDR2 reads SQIVND (reference sequence). The V gene end was trimmed by 5 bases and the J gene end by 4 bases; junction bases not matched to a gene: 5. This CDR3 spans 14 amino acids. DNA for the CDR3: TGTGCCAGTAGTCTATCGGGACAGAATCAGCCCCAGCATTTT. Translating gives CASSLSGQNQPQHF.